The subject of this entry is one T cell receptor beta chain. As yet, its antigen is unknown. The CDR3 loop spans 15 amino acids. CDR1 is SGHTA, CDR2 FQGTGA, per germline. The V and J ends lost 0 bases and 1 base respectively, with 6 bases between them. The table came from immunoSEQ multiplex PCR; TCRdb's copy has only in-frame clones and leaves some out. The sample records about 180,000 clones, 70% to 90% being singletons. The entry originates in a study of T cell responses to AZD1222 COVID-19 vaccine. Looking at the study overall: Second doses that came at about 4 or about 12 weeks were put together.

Study conclusions and caveats: Baseline seropositives among AZD1222 recipients totaled only six or seven. Spike-specific TCRs gained breadth and depth after people received two AZD1222 doses. White British people made up most donors, females outnumbered males, and clonal diversity was possibly underestimated.

This receptor was identified in an adult in good health. Sequencing used peripheral blood, obtained on day 0 of AZD1222 vaccination. The rearrangement links TRBV7-3 to TRBJ2-2, with TRBD2 as a possible D gene (6 bases). CDR3 in DNA: TGTGCCAGCAGCTTAACTAGCGGGAACACCGGGGAGCTGTTTTTT. As protein: CASSLTSGNTGELFF.